The source of this TCR beta chain is a study of blood T cell repertoires in COVID-19. Study context: From the United States, Italy and Spain came samples of acute and convalescent COVID-19. The cDNA or gDNA used as material had been derived from T cells, B-cell-depleted T cells, or PBMCs.

Produced via immunoSEQ multiplex PCR; TCRdb's table is partial and in-frame only. The sample includes roughly 120,000 clones, around 86% seen only once; the top ten take about 5.4%. This clone was recorded once. Germline CDR1 reads GTSNPN; CDR2 reads SVGIG (reference sequence). V lost 2 bases, J lost 4 bases, and 11 bases lay in between. The CDR3 sequence is 13 residues long. J is TRBJ1-1 and V is TRBV30; D not certain. Input material: peripheral blood. The sequence derives from a human donor in a cohort sampled during active COVID-19. The CDR3 nucleotides are TGTGCCTGGAGTCTATTTGCCGGCACTGAAGCTTTCTTT. Amino acids: CAWSLFAGTEAFF.